This TCR beta chain originates from a study of regulatory T cells in long-lasting Graves disease (dated by TCRdb to 2020 to 2022). In terms of the full investigation: Newly diagnosed Graves' disease patients had taken antithyroid drugs for less than 3 months. Patients with persistent Graves' disease were compared with patients with newly diagnosed Graves' disease using TCR sequencing and RNA sequencing of peripheral blood. The study took place in China and was registered as a clinical trial. TCR sequencing covered about 13 persistent and approximately 20 newly diagnosed Graves' disease patients, some 33 samples in total. General findings and caveats noted by the study authors: Preferential use of TRBV28, TRBJ1-2 and TRBJ2-5 was observed in persistent disease, whereas TRBV20-1 and TRBJ2-1 were favored in newly diagnosed disease. The study examined only peripheral blood because the primary lesion, thyroid tissue, could not be accessed. Sequencing and analysis were limited to the TCR beta chain. Compared with newly diagnosed patients, patients with persistent Graves' disease had lower TCR Shannon entropy and fewer highly expanded clones, which suggests clonal expansion. More public clonotypes were shared among persistent patients (2,741) than among newly diagnosed patients (roughly 960). The authors noted that the small sample size was a limitation that may lower accuracy.

In the paper's terms, the time point label means: newly diagnosed GD, antithyroid drugs for less than 3 months. RNA was extracted from PBMCs in TRIzol for both TCR sequencing and RNA sequencing. The diagnosis of Graves' disease followed American Thyroid Association guidelines. Recruitment of patients was carried out at an endocrinology department in Xi'an, China. From each patient, roughly 9 milliliters of peripheral blood was collected into an EDTA anticoagulant tube. Ficoll Paque Plus density gradient separation was used to isolate PBMCs, and no additional T cell sorting was done. An Agilent 2100 Bioanalyzer and agarose gel were used to check RNA quality, and a NanoDrop 2000 was used to measure RNA concentration. Taken from cysteine to phenylalanine, the CDR3 has 18 residues. The only DNA kept is the CDR3, 54 bases in frame from the first base. The germline V and J ends show losses of 5 bases and 3 bases respectively, and no gene match explains 12 bases of the junction. Based on the germline V gene, the CDR1 and CDR2 sequences are MNHNS and SASEGT.

Library creation used multiplex PCR. The reads were generated on an Illumina HiSeq 4000. CDR3 regions were amplified by Arm-PCR with iRepertoire HTBI primers to construct TCR beta libraries. Gel purification was performed on PCR products prior to sequencing. The original pipeline was this. A total of around 59 TRBV and approximately 13 TRBJ segments were identified across samples and were used for gene usage analysis of CDR3 amino acid clonotypes. Filtered high-quality paired reads were merged into contigs using COPE and FqMerger. Contigs were aligned with BLAST to IMGT TRBV, TRBD and TRBJ reference genes, and CDR3 was defined per IMGT. Clonotypes above 0.1% frequency were classified as highly expanded clones. Shannon entropy served as the measure of repertoire diversity, while the Gini coefficient captured V-J evenness. A clonotype was considered public if more than one individual shared it. Using fastp trimming at Q25 and MiXCR clonotype assembly, TCRdb reanalyzed the public sequencing data and kept in-frame beta chains. Each CDR3 protein appears once, grouped with its most common genes and DNA. What appears here as the V and J calls and clone size reflects TCRdb's work, not the paper's. This sample holds over 500,000 distinct CDR3 sequences; under 20% were observed only once. The top ten constitute 18% of the sample.

This clonotype occurred a few times. Its target antigen remains unknown. No base quality information exists; no much larger clone differs at one position. These sequences were also reported in another study, on T cells in Graves' hyperthyroidism and ophthalmopathy. From that second study: Stable Graves' hyperthyroidism was defined as no progression to ophthalmopathy during 18 months of follow-up. The hyperthyroidism patients were between 18 and 65 years old and newly diagnosed, with a disease duration of less than 2 months. Patients with uncontrolled infections, other autoimmune diseases, pregnancy or lactation were excluded. Diagnoses were established on the basis of clinical symptoms, serum thyroxine and TRAb, thyroid ultrasound, and orbital computed tomography. The TCR CDR3 was subjected to a first round of RT-PCR using the HTBI primer set and the Qiagen OneStep RT-PCR kit. Blood samples also contained most of the expanded thyroid clonotypes (frequency above 0.001), which suggests that blood repertoires may reflect thyroid immune responses. Ophthalmopathy was separated from stable hyperthyroidism by a 13 V-J signature model, with approximately 86% sensitivity and about 81% specificity obtained in cross-validation and 80%/75% obtained in testing. During validation, the model predicted progression to ophthalmopathy a median of around 6 months ahead of onset, with around 70% sensitivity and around 72% specificity. TCR V-J signatures able to tell the groups apart were searched for in a discovery cohort of more than 90 patients, of whom about 40 had Graves' ophthalmopathy and around 56 had stable Graves' hyperthyroidism. Prospective prediction of ophthalmopathy was tested in an independent validation cohort of approximately 19 hyperthyroidism patients and some 17 patients who later progressed to ophthalmopathy. For training and testing, the roughly 100 patients in the discovery cohort were randomly divided in a 7:3 ratio. In addition, the study compared T-cell repertoires in thyroid tissue and in blood from several Graves' hyperthyroidism patients. After sampling, hyperthyroidism patients received methimazole starting at 30 mg daily, and ophthalmopathy patients received high-dose intravenous methylprednisolone. The libraries were constructed in a second round of multiplex PCR and then size-selected and purified. Libraries were sequenced paired-end with 100 bp reads on an Illumina HiSeq2000. SOAPnuke was used to process the raw data, throwing out any read that contained adapters or uncalled bases, had a mean Phred below 15, or lacked an exact constant-primer or identifier match. COPE v1.2.5 was used to merge high-quality paired reads, and clonotypes were defined as unique nucleotide sequences. MiTCR v1.1 was used to align the clonotypes against IMGT TRBV, TRBD and TRBJ reference segments. The analysis included only V-J combinations with a frequency above 0.0001, which together covered around 99% of the repertoires. The TCS score was defined as F50 (clonal expansion) divided by E x V (chaos), with BLOSUM62-based TCRdist calculated between CDR3 peptides within each V-J. Welch's t-statistics and random forest reduced 500 to 550 V-J features to around 14, which were used in a naive Bayes classifier (R e1071). Sample size was not statistically predetermined, and blinding of investigators to group allocation was not performed. According to the paper, TCR Vbeta CDR3 sequencing was carried out on over 130 peripheral blood samples, which came from around 43 ophthalmopathy, around 74 hyperthyroidism and some 17 progressor patients.

The source of this sequence is a woman aged 25-40 years with Graves disease. Donor details come from another sample of the same person, matched by shared clones. The rearranged chain carries TRBV6-1 and TRBJ2-1; TRBD2 aligns with 11 central bases. The source material was peripheral blood mononuclear cells (PBMCs), sampled at new diagnosis, from a patient treated with antithyroid drugs. The DNA sequence is as follows: TGTGCCAGCAGTAAACCCAAGGGACTAGCGGTCCACTACAATGAGCAGTTCTTC. Translated, this is CASSKPKGLAVHYNEQFF.